A single T cell receptor beta chain is shown here with its context. The antigen remains undetermined. The data were taken from a study of T cell responses to AZD1222 COVID-19 vaccine. Findings and caveats of the study: Close to half of spike-specific TCRs reportedly recognize unmutated variant regions. A mostly white British donor set with more females was recruited, and clonal diversity was possibly underestimated. Repertoire sampling happened only post peak T cell response.

Method: immunoSEQ multiplex PCR; TCRdb's copy keeps in-frame clones and lacks some. The table includes about 83,000 clones, approximately 83% detected once. This receptor was taken from an adult who received the AZD1222 COVID-19 vaccine. The source was peripheral blood, collected 28 days after the second AZD1222 dose.

The CDR3 nucleotides are TGCGCCAGCAGCCAAGATCGGAGAGATACGCAGTATTTT. Amino acid sequence: CASSQDRRDTQYF. This rearrangement joins TRBV4-3 to TRBJ2-3; D unresolved. The germline V and J ends were trimmed by 0 bases and 5 bases, with 6 bases remaining between them. This CDR3 is 13 amino acids long. Per the germline V gene, CDR1 is LGHNA and CDR2 is YSLEER.